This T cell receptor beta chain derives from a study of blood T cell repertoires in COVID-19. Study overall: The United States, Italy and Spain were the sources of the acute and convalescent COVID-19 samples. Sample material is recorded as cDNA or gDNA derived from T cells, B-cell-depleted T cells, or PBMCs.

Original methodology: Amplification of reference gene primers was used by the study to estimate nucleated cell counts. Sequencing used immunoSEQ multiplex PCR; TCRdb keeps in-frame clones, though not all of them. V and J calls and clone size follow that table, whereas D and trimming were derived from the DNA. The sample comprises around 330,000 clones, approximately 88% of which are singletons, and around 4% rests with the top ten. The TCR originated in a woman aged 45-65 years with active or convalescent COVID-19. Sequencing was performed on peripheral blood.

The CDR3 DNA sequence: TGTGCCAGCAGCCAAGATCACAGACAGCCGCATCAGCCCCAGCATTTT. Translated, it gives CASSQDHRQPHQPQHF. This chain joins TRBV4-2 and TRBJ1-5; possibly TRBD1 for D (5 bases). This CDR3 contains 16 residues. V shed 0 bases and J shed 5 bases, with 14 bases lying between them. Germline V gives CDR1 LGHNA, CDR2 YNFKEQ.